Each of the 12 T cell receptor beta chains below was sequenced from the same sample in a study of T cell responses to AZD1222 COVID-19 vaccine. Libraries were prepared by immunoSEQ multiplex PCR; TCRdb keeps only in-frame clonotypes and omits some of them. The data hold 90,000 to 150,000 clones, with around nine tenths observed a single time. Sequencing was performed on peripheral blood, taken on day 0 of AZD1222 vaccination. The receptors were sampled from an adult in good health.

The gene calls are TRBV29-1 and TRBJ2-3; 13 nucleotides line up with TRBD2. Germline V gives CDR1 SQVTM, CDR2 ANQGSEA. This CDR3 spans 12 amino acids. J lost 8 bases, V lost 4 bases, and 0 bases had no gene match. The CDR3 region has the DNA TGCAGCGTTGGACTAGCGGGAGGTACGCAGTATTTT. This translates into CSVGLAGGTQYF.

The chain recombines TRBV7-2 with TRBJ1-5; 9 bases agree with TRBD1. V was pared by 2 bases and J by 5 bases, with 4 bases of the junction left unmatched. The CDR3 covers 15 residues. CDR1 and CDR2 (germline): SGHTA, FQGNSA. The CDR3: CASSLRQGGYQPQHF. The CDR3 region has the DNA TGTGCCAGCAGCTTAAGACAGGGGGGGTATCAGCCCCAGCATTTT.

The chain carries TRBV3-1 (or the pseudogene TRBV3-2) and TRBJ1-3; possibly TRBD1 for D (5 bases). The CDR3 is 15 amino acids. The V gene's germline CDR1 is LGHDT and CDR2 YNNKEL (reference sequence). V was cut by 4 bases and J by 4 bases, with 14 bases left in between. The CDR3 DNA is TGTGCCAGCAGCCCAGGCGGGGGATCGGGAAACACCATATATTTT. Protein product: CASSPGGGSGNTIYF.

V usage is TRBV2 and J usage is TRBJ1-1; D might be TRBD1 (5 bases). Germline V CDR1 and CDR2: SNHLY, FYNNEI. This CDR3 is 14 amino acids long. Trimming pared 9 bases from V and 3 bases from J, leaving 17 bases between. The CDR3, as DNA: TGTGCCAGTATTCGGGGGGAGAAGGACACTGAAGCTTTCTTT. Translated, it gives CASIRGEKDTEAFF.

This chain connects TRBV10-3 to TRBJ1-4; D is ambiguous. The CDR3 length is 15 residues. The V end was cut by 1 base, the J end by 1 base, with 7 bases between. The germline V gene has CDR1 ENHRY and CDR2 SYGVKD. CDR3 loop: CAISEFKGTNEKLFF. CDR3 DNA sequence: TGTGCCATCAGTGAGTTCAAGGGAACTAATGAAAAACTGTTTTTT.

This chain uses TRBV6-5 with TRBJ2-7; TRBD1 matches 9 bases. CDR1 is MNHEY, CDR2 SVGAGI, per germline. Trimming at V came to 8 bases and at J to 2 bases, leaving 10 bases not matched to a gene. The CDR3 is 15 amino acids. The CDR3 sequence: CASARGTGSTYEQYF. CDR3 sequence (DNA): TGTGCCAGCGCTCGAGGGACAGGGTCCACCTACGAGCAGTACTTC.

V and J are TRBV18 and TRBJ2-1; 13 nucleotides align to TRBD2. CDR3 length: 19 amino acids. V dropped 0 bases and J dropped 0; count of bases not matched to a gene: 5. Germline CDR1 KGHSH, CDR2 LQKENI. The CDR3 DNA reads TGTGCCAGCTCACCACCGAGGGGACTAGCGGGGAGCTCCTACAATGAGCAGTTCTTC. Its protein is CASSPPRGLAGSSYNEQFF.

In its sample, this clone was seen once. The chain combines TRBV9 with TRBJ2-6; D not resolved. The CDR3 consists of 14 residues. CDR1 SGDLS and CDR2 YYNGEE come from the germline V gene. Between the trimmed V and J ends, which lost 4 bases and 0 bases, there was a span of 5 bases. The CDR3, as DNA: TGTGCCAGCAGCCAGCTCTCTGGGGCCAACGTCCTGACTTTC. As protein: CASSQLSGANVLTF.

The V gene is TRBV6-6, the J gene TRBJ2-7; D gene unclear. Germline loops: CDR1 MNHNY, CDR2 SVGAGI (reference sequence). This CDR3 region has 11 residues. The ends were cut back, 6 bases at V and 7 bases at J, with 10 bases in the middle. CDR3 loop: CASSPFREQYF. For the CDR3, the DNA is TGTGCCAGCAGCCCCTTCCGAGAGCAGTACTTC.

V usage is TRBV5-1 and J usage is TRBJ2-7, with 11 bases lining up with TRBD1. CDR1 is SGHRS and CDR2 is YFSETQ in the germline V gene. Losses at the gene ends were 4 bases for V and 5 bases for J; bases not matched to a gene: 8. The CDR3 is 15 amino acids. DNA for the CDR3: TGCGCCAGCAGCGTCAATGGACAGGGGGCGGACGAGCAGTACTTC. It specifies CASSVNGQGADEQYF.

CDR3 coding DNA: TGTGCCAGCAGCTCCGACGGGACTAGCGGGATAAATGAGCAGTTCTTC. As protein: CASSSDGTSGINEQFF. The chain combines TRBV7-3 with TRBJ2-1; TRBD2 aligns across 13 bases. The junction had 7 bases not matched to a gene; V was cut back by 4 bases and J by 7 bases. This CDR3 is built from 16 residues. Looked up from germline, CDR1 is SGHTA and CDR2 is FQGTGA.

The rearrangement joins TRBV28 to TRBJ2-1; the match to TRBD1 covers 7 bases. The CDR3 loop spans 14 amino acids. Germline V gene data show CDR1 as MDHEN and CDR2 as SYDVKM. Trimming cost V 6 bases and J 10 bases; bases outside gene matches: 12. The CDR3 spells CASRPPPRGKEQFF. The CDR3 DNA is TGTGCCAGCAGGCCACCACCCAGGGGGAAAGAGCAGTTCTTC. Combining the CDR3 with reference TRBV28 and TRBJ2-1 gives the whole variable domain DVKVTQSSRYLVKRTGEKVFLECVQDMDHENMFWYRQDPGLGLRLIYFSYDVKMKEKGDIPEGYSVSREKKERFSLILESASTNQTSMYLCASRPPPRGKEQFFGPGTRLTVL.